These T cell receptor beta chains were read from a single sample in a study of human T cells and chemical hapten exposure. TCRdb reanalysed the RACE reads using MiXCR and keeps one entry per CDR3 protein. The sample has about 84,000 distinct CDR3 sequences; under 11% are singletons. Sequencing was performed on whole blood, taken in connection with sensitization to the hapten diphenylcyclopropenone (DPC). These TCRs come from a woman between 45 and 65 years old with alopecia areata. Some clones in this sample may be carry-over from other donors' samples. Each CDR3 is given with its conserved first and last residue.

CDR3aa,j_gene,v_gene
CASSQHRGRNTEAFF,TRBJ1-1,TRBV5-8
CASSVTDDTEAFF,TRBJ1-1,TRBV9
CASRDQGTGAYEQYF,TRBJ2-7,TRBV19
CASSPTGLAGGEQYF,TRBJ2-7,TRBV5-1
CASSQIRQGPDYEQYF,TRBJ2-7,TRBV4-1
CSVGLGPVETQYF,TRBJ2-5,TRBV29-1
CASSLDADRGASPLHF,TRBJ1-6,TRBV7-9
CASIHRGGTTEAFF,TRBJ1-1,TRBV28
CASSLMGARETQYF,TRBJ2-5,TRBV7-2
CASSQEFGTYEQYF,TRBJ2-7,TRBV4-3
CASSYSPRTSGSTDEQFF,TRBJ2-1,TRBV6-6
CASSSPLAGVFNEQFF,TRBJ2-1,TRBV5-1